This TCR beta chain was captured in a study of T cell responses to AZD1222 COVID-19 vaccine (dated by TCRdb to the early 2020s). Regarding the study in general: TCR sequencing was performed for roughly 250 trial participants, of whom around 200 were given two doses of AZD1222 and around 26 were given two doses of MenACWY control vaccine. Trial participants were enrolled by age into subgroups of 18-55, 56-69 and 70-plus years, and roughly 150, 30 and 60 TCR-sequenced participants, respectively, were included in these subgroups. Here is what the overall study found, with its caveats: Because no day 14 peak-response samples were available, repertoires were characterized only after the peak T cell response. Conclusions about previously exposed vaccinees are limited because only six or seven AZD1222 recipients were SARS-CoV-2 seropositive at baseline. Participants were mostly white British and included more females than males, and it was suggested by the authors that clonal diversity may have been underestimated. Reportedly, close to half of the unique spike-specific TCRs recognized epitopes lying outside the regions that are mutated in the B.1.351 and B.1.1.7 variants. A significant rise in spike-specific TCR breadth and depth was observed after two AZD1222 doses relative to day 0 and relative to MenACWY recipients. In the small 56-69-year group, the increase in depth fell short of significance, most likely because of low power. The vaccine-associated CD4 TCRs covered the entire spike protein, and the dominant responses fell in regions 160-218 and 743-854.

To note about this clone: The target of this receptor is not known. Within one base of it there is no much larger clone, and no base qualities were kept.

Trimming removed 1 base from V and 1 base from J, leaving 7 bases between the germline ends. The CDR3 covers 14 residues, taking in both the cysteine and the phenylalanine. Of the read, only the CDR3 DNA is kept; its 42 bases are in frame from base 1. CDR1 and CDR2 (SGHTA, FQGNSA) derive from the germline V gene. The CDR3 regions of human TCRbeta chains were analyzed by immunosequencing. On the study's bioinformatics: TCRs in the repertoires were matched against a reference library of SARS-CoV-2-specific TCRs that had been generated with the MIRA antigen-specificity platform. Breadth meant the fraction of unique TCRs that were SARS-CoV-2-associated, whereas depth meant the fraction of total T cells that were SARS-CoV-2-associated. Using the MIRA data, each spike-specific TCR was mapped to the spike region that the TCR reacts to and placed in a CD4 or CD8 class. Log10-transformed breadth and depth values were compared by one-way ANOVA with Sidak's multiple comparisons tests. Imported from immuneACCESS, the table was reduced by TCRdb to in-frame sequences with V and J called. These copies leave out some clones; in studies compared against another copy, an unresolved V gene accounts for under half, and the cause of the remainder is not known. V and J calls and clone size are as listed in that table; D and trimming were resolved from the DNA. The sample profile shows about 150,000 clones; approximately 85% of them were found once. Together, the top ten hold roughly 5.2% of the sample.

The time point label for this specimen denotes: about 28 days (+/-7) after the second vaccine dose. Reading the label with the study, this specimen's treatment or condition is: meningococcal conjugate vaccine given as trial control. Vaccinee samples were obtained from the UK trials COV001 and COV002, which included a single-blind randomized controlled phase 2/3 trial of AZD1222 (ChAdOx1 nCoV-19) in healthy adults. For TCRbeta chain sequencing, PBMC samples from trial participants were taken at day 0 and at day 28 after the second dose. This receptor was obtained from an adult who received the MenACWY meningococcal vaccine as a control. The sequencing here drew on peripheral blood, taken 28 days after the second dose of the MenACWY control vaccine. The chain is assembled from TRBV7-2 and TRBJ1-2; the D gene lacks a confident call. The DNA sequence is as follows: TGTGCCAGCAGCTTAGGTGTGGGTAACTATGGCTACACCTTC. Translated, it reads CASSLGVGNYGYTF.